This TCR beta chain stems from a study of kidney transplant recipient with SARS-CoV-2 infection. Between the trimmed V and J ends, which lost 7 bases and 0 bases, there was a span of 9 bases. Germline V gene sequence: CDR1 MNHEY, CDR2 SVGEGT. The CDR3 runs to 13 residues. This clonotype was counted ten times or more. TCRdb analysed the reads with MiXCR anew, one entry per CDR3 protein. The sample yields approximately 250,000 distinct CDR3 sequences, around 26% seen once. This sequence was found in a male patient in his thirties who had COVID-19 and was a kidney transplant recipient. Some T cells may be graft donor cells. This sequence joins TRBV6-2 or TRBV6-3 and TRBJ1-2, with D uncertain. The specimen was a blood sample, collected at baseline and on day 111 from a kidney transplant recipient. The CDR3 region has the DNA TGTGCCAGCAAAAGGGCAGCTAACTATGGCTACACCTTC. Its protein is CASKRAANYGYTF.